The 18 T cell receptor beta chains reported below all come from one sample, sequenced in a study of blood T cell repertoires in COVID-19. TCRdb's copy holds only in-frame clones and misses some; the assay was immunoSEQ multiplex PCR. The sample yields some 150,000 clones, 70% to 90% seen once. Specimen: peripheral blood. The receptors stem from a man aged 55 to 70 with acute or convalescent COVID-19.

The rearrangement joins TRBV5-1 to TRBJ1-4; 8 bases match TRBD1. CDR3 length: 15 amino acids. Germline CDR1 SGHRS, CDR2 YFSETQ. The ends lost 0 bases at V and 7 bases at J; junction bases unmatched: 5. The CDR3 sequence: CASSLARGRAEKLFF. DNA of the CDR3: TGCGCCAGCAGCTTGGCCAGGGGGCGCGCTGAAAAACTGTTTTTT.

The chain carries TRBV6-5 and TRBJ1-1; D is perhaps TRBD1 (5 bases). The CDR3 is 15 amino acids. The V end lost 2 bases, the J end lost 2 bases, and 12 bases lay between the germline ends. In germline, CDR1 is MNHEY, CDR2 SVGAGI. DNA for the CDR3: TGTGCCAGCAGTTACACAGGCCCTCTTAACACTGAAGCTTTCTTT. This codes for CASSYTGPLNTEAFF.

The CDR3 sequence: CASSWTVVSYEQYF. The CDR3 region has the DNA TGTGCCAGTAGTTGGACTGTAGTCTCCTACGAGCAGTACTTC. V gene TRBV19 combines with J gene TRBJ2-7; the D gene is possibly TRBD2 (5 bases). CDR1 and CDR2 from the germline V gene are LNHDA and SQIVND (reference sequence). V gave up 5 bases and J gave up 0 bases, with 11 bases separating them. The length of the CDR3 is 14 residues.

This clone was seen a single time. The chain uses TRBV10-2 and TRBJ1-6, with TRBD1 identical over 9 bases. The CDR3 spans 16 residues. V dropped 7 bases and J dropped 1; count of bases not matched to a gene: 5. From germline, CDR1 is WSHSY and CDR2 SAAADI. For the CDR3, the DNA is TGCGCCAGCATCGTACAGGGGGCTTCCTATAATTCACCCCTCCACTTT. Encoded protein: CASIVQGASYNSPLHF.

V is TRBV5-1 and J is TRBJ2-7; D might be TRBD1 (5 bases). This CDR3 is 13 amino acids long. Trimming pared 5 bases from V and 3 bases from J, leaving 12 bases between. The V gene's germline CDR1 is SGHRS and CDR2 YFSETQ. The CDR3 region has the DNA TGCGCCAGCAGTCCCCCCCAGGGCTACGAGCAGTACTTC. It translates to CASSPPQGYEQYF.

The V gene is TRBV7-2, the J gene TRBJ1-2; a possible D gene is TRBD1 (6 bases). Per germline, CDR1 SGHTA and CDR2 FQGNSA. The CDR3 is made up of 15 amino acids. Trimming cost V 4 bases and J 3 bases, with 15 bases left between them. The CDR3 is CASSYRQAADYGYTF. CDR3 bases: TGTGCCAGCAGCTACAGACAGGCCGCGGACTATGGCTACACCTTC.

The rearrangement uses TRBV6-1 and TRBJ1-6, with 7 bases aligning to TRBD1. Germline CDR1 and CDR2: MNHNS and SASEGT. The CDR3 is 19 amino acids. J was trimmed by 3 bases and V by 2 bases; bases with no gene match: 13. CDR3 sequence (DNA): TGTGCCAGCAGTGAACAACTCCGACAGGGCTTAATCTATAATTCACCCCTCCACTTT. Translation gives CASSEQLRQGLIYNSPLHF.

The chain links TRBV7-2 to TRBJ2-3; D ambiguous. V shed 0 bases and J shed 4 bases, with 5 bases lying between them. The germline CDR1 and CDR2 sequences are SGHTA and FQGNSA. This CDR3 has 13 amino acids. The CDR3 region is CASSLARADTQYF. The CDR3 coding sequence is TGTGCCAGCAGCTTAGCACGCGCAGATACGCAGTATTTT.

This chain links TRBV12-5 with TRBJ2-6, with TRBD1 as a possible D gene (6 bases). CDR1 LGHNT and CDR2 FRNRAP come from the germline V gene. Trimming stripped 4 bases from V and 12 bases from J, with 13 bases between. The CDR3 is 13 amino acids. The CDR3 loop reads CASGWTAFPVLTF. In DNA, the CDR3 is TGTGCTAGTGGTTGGACAGCGTTTCCCGTCCTGACTTTC.

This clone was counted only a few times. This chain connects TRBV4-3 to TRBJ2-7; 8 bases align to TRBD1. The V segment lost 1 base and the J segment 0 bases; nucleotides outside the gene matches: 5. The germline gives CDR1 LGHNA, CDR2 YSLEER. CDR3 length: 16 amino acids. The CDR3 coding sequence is TGCGCCAGCAGCCAAGGGTTAACAGGGGGCTCCTACGAGCAGTACTTC. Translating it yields CASSQGLTGGSYEQYF.

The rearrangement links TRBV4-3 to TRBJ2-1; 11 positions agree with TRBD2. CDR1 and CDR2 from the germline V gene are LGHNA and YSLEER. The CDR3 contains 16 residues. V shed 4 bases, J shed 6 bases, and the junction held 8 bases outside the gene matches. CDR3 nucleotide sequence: TGCGCCAGCAGCCCGGACCTAGCGGGGGGATCCAATGAGCAGTTCTTC. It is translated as CASSPDLAGGSNEQFF.

CDR3: CASSSKLALSTDTQYF. DNA of the CDR3: TGCGCCAGCAGCTCCAAACTAGCGCTTAGCACAGATACGCAGTATTTT. The chain uses TRBV5-1 and TRBJ2-3; 7 bases agree with TRBD2. Germline V lookup: CDR1 SGHRS, CDR2 YFSETQ. J lost 0 bases, V lost 3 bases, and 7 bases had no gene match. This CDR3 has 16 amino acids.

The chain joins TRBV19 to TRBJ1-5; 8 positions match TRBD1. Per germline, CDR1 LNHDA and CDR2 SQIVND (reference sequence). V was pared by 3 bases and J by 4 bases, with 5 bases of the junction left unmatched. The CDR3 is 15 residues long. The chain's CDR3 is CASSIRTGYNQPQHF. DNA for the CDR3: TGTGCCAGTAGTATTAGGACAGGGTATAATCAGCCCCAGCATTTT.

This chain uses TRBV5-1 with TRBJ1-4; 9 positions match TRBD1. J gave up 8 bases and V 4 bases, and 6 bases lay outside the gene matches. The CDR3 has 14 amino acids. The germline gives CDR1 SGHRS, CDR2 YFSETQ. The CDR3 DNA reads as TGCGCCAGCAGCCAGGGACAGGGAAGAGAAAAACTGTTTTTT. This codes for CASSQGQGREKLFF.

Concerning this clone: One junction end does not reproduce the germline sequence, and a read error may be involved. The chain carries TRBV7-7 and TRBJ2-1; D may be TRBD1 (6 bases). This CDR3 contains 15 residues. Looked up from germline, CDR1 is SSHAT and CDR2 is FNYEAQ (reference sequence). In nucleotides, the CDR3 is TGTGCTAGCAGCTTAGGGCAGGGGTCCTACAATGAGCAGTTCTTC. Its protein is CASSLGQGSYNEQFF.

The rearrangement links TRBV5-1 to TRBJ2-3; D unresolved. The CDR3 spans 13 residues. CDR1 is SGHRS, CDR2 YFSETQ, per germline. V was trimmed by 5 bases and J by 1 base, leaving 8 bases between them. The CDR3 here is CASRFPGTDTQYF. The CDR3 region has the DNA TGCGCCAGCAGATTTCCCGGCACAGATACGCAGTATTTT.

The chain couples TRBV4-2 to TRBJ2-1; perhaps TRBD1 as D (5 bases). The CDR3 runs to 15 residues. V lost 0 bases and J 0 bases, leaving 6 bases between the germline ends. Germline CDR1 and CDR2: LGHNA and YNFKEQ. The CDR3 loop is CASSQEGRSYNEQFF. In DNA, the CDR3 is TGTGCCAGCAGCCAAGAGGGGCGCTCCTACAATGAGCAGTTCTTC.

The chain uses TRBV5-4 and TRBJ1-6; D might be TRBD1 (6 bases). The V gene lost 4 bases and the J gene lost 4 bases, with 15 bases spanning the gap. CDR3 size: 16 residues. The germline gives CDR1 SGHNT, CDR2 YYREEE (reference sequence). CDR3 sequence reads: CASSPPGQLYNSPLHF. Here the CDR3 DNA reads TGTGCCAGCAGCCCACCTGGACAGCTATATAATTCACCCCTCCACTTT.